The 26 T cell receptor beta chains in this list originate from one sample, sequenced in a study of blood T cell repertoires in COVID-19. TCRdb keeps only in-frame clones here, not all; method: immunoSEQ multiplex PCR. Of 60,000 to 65,000 clones detected, roughly 82% appear once; the ten largest clones hold 4% to 5.5%. Sequencing was carried out using peripheral blood. Source of these receptors: a human donor in a cohort sampled during active COVID-19.

The rearrangement links TRBV27 to TRBJ1-4; TRBD1 agrees at 10 bases. Germline lookup yields CDR1 MNHEY and CDR2 SMNVEV (reference sequence). After removal of 6 bases from V and 8 bases from J, the junction contained 12 bases not matched to a gene. There are 16 residues in the CDR3. CDR3 nucleotides: TGTGCCAGCAGCCGGGACAGGGGAATTGAAAGGGAAAAACTGTTTTTT. Translating gives CASSRDRGIEREKLFF.

This sequence joins TRBV6-1 and TRBJ2-7, with TRBD2 matching over 14 bases. V lost 2 bases to trimming and J lost 0 bases; unmatched junction nucleotides: 6. The CDR3 runs to 18 residues. Germline V CDR1 and CDR2: MNHNS, SASEGT. CDR3 in amino acids: CASSESGLAGGASYEQYF. The CDR3, as DNA: TGTGCCAGCAGTGAAAGCGGACTAGCGGGGGGCGCCTCCTACGAGCAGTACTTC.

J is TRBJ2-5 and V is TRBV5-1; D possibly corresponds to TRBD2 (6 bases). The CDR3 loop spans 15 amino acids. Germline V gives CDR1 SGHRS, CDR2 YFSETQ. Deletions cut 1 base from V and 4 bases from J, with 14 bases between. The CDR3 nucleotides read TGCGCCAGCAGCTTGTCTGGGGGGAAGGGAGAGACCCAGTACTTC. Translation: CASSLSGGKGETQYF.

The chain has TRBV6-2 or TRBV6-3 and TRBJ1-5; TRBD1 aligns across 12 bases. Germline CDR1 and CDR2: MNHEY and SVGEGT. There are 16 residues in the CDR3. V dropped 5 bases and J dropped 4; count of bases not matched to a gene: 6. The CDR3 loop reads CASSQSGQGANQPQHF. The CDR3 nucleotides are TGTGCCAGCAGTCAATCGGGACAGGGGGCGAATCAGCCCCAGCATTTT.

The chain is built from TRBV7-9 and TRBJ2-6; 7 nucleotides agree with TRBD1. Germline CDR1 reads SEHNR; CDR2 reads FQNEAQ (reference sequence). The CDR3 runs to 18 residues. V lost 1 base and J lost 3; bases outside the gene matches: 9. Written as DNA, the CDR3 is TGTGCCAGCAGCTTAGGACTGACAGGGTTTAATGGGGCCAACGTCCTGACTTTC. Its protein is CASSLGLTGFNGANVLTF.

J is TRBJ1-1 and V is TRBV9; TRBD1 matches 7 bases. The CDR3 spans 16 residues. The V segment lost 0 bases and the J segment 4 bases; nucleotides outside the gene matches: 9. CDR1 is SGDLS and CDR2 is YYNGEE in the germline V gene. Here the CDR3 reads CASSVAGAGGGTEAFF. For the CDR3, the DNA is TGTGCCAGCAGCGTAGCCGGTGCAGGGGGTGGCACTGAAGCTTTCTTT.

V and J are TRBV10-3 and TRBJ2-7; a weak D match, TRBD1 (6 bases). Trimming removed 2 bases from V and 3 bases from J, with 14 bases in between. Germline assignment: CDR1 ENHRY and CDR2 SYGVKD. This CDR3 is 15 amino acids long. The CDR3 DNA is TGTGCCATCAGTGAGGAAGCCGGGACAAGCTACGAGCAGTACTTC. As protein: CAISEEAGTSYEQYF.

V and J are TRBV4-1 and TRBJ2-1; 16 bases fit TRBD2. V trimming: 1 base; J trimming: 8 bases; junction bases outside the gene matches: 8. Germline V lookup: CDR1 MGHRA, CDR2 YSYEKL. The CDR3 runs 18 residues. CDR3 in amino acids: CASSQAGTSGGVWDEQFF. CDR3 bases: TGCGCCAGCAGCCAAGCGGGGACTAGCGGGGGGGTGTGGGATGAGCAGTTCTTC.

The CDR3 sequence is CASSLRGLAGGRETQYF. The CDR3 DNA is TGTGCCAGCAGCTTGAGAGGACTAGCGGGGGGGCGAGAGACCCAGTACTTC. The chain links TRBV5-5 to TRBJ2-5; 15 bases are shared with TRBD2. From germline, CDR1 is SGHKS and CDR2 YYEKEE (reference sequence). V was pared by 1 base and J by 4 bases, with 5 bases of the junction left unmatched. This CDR3 is built from 17 residues.

The V and J genes are TRBV3-1 (or the pseudogene TRBV3-2) and TRBJ2-3, with TRBD2 identical over 9 bases. CDR1 and CDR2 from the germline V gene are LGHDT and YNNKEL (reference sequence). The CDR3 has 17 residues. With 4 bases clipped from V and 3 bases from J, the junction kept 11 bases outside the gene matches. CDR3 sequence reads: CASSLGGGGAPTDTQYF. The DNA for the CDR3 is TGTGCCAGCAGCCTCGGCGGCGGGGGGGCCCCGACAGATACGCAGTATTTT.

By frequency in the sample, this clone is medium-sized. The rearrangement links TRBV7-3 to TRBJ2-1, with 9 bases lining up with TRBD2. V lost 3 bases to trimming and J lost 6 bases; unmatched junction nucleotides: 6. This CDR3 contains 15 residues. Germline V lookup: CDR1 SGHTA, CDR2 FQGTGA. As DNA, the CDR3 is TGTGCCAGCAGCTTCACTGCGGGGGGGATCAATGAGCAGTTCTTC. Protein: CASSFTAGGINEQFF.

The gene calls are TRBV2 and TRBJ1-6; 9 nucleotides align to TRBD1. Germline-derived CDR1 and CDR2 are SNHLY and FYNNEI. There are 15 residues in the CDR3. J gave up 9 bases and V 6 bases, and 9 bases lay outside the gene matches. The CDR3 region has the DNA TGTGCCAGCAGGGACAGGGGCCATGGGAGTTCACCCCTCCACTTT. It encodes CASRDRGHGSSPLHF.

The J gene is TRBJ2-1, the V gene TRBV30, with 11 bases identical to TRBD1. This CDR3 is built from 15 residues. CDR1 and CDR2 (germline): GTSNPN, SVGIG (reference sequence). The V segment lost 2 bases and the J segment 8 bases; nucleotides outside the gene matches: 8. The CDR3 reads CAWSFRTGGRDEQFF. CDR3 DNA sequence: TGTGCCTGGAGTTTTAGGACAGGGGGCAGGGATGAGCAGTTCTTC.

The chain carries TRBV12-3 or TRBV12-4 and TRBJ1-2; D is unresolved. CDR3 length: 13 amino acids. Trimming removed 3 bases from V and 6 bases from J, with 11 bases in between. CDR3 region: CASSLGRLDGYTF. CDR3 bases: TGTGCCAGCAGTTTGGGCAGGCTCGATGGCTACACCTTC.

The chain is built from TRBV9 and TRBJ2-3; no clear D. This CDR3 has 14 residues. V was cut by 2 bases and J by 1 base, with 8 bases left in between. Per germline, CDR1 SGDLS and CDR2 YYNGEE. The CDR3 sequence is CASSVSWGTDTQYF. CDR3 nucleotide sequence: TGTGCCAGCAGCGTTAGCTGGGGCACAGATACGCAGTATTTT. Complete variable domain (other parts from reference TRBV9 and TRBJ2-3): DSGVTQTPKHLITATGQRVTLRCSPRSGDLSVYWYQQSLDQGLQFLIQYYNGEERAKGNILERFSAQQFPDLHSELNLSSLELGDSALYFCASSVSWGTDTQYFGPGTRLTVL.

The rearrangement joins TRBV7-2 to TRBJ2-1; the D gene is possibly TRBD2 (6 bases). Between the trimmed V and J ends, which lost 5 bases and 5 bases, there was a span of 16 bases. The length of the CDR3 is 15 residues. The germline CDR1 and CDR2 sequences are SGHTA and FQGNSA. CDR3 in amino acids: CASSRTSLGNNEQFF. CDR3 DNA sequence: TGTGCCAGCAGCCGTACTAGCCTGGGGAACAATGAGCAGTTCTTC.

The chain has TRBV27 and TRBJ1-2, with D possibly TRBD1 on 6 matching bases. Germline CDR1 reads MNHEY; CDR2 reads SMNVEV (reference sequence). The CDR3 runs to 12 residues. V was cut by 2 bases and J by 5 bases, with 6 bases left in between. As DNA, the CDR3 is TGTGCCAGCAGTTTAAGGGGGTATGGCTACACCTTC. Translation: CASSLRGYGYTF.

The rearrangement joins TRBV5-1 to TRBJ2-5; possibly TRBD1 for D (5 bases). The CDR3 runs 15 residues. V was cut by 0 bases and J by 1 base, with 10 bases left in between. Germline CDR1 reads SGHRS; CDR2 reads YFSETQ. CDR3 residues: CASSLDGRGQETQYF. For the CDR3, the DNA is TGCGCCAGCAGCTTGGATGGAAGGGGCCAAGAGACCCAGTACTTC.

This chain connects TRBV19 to TRBJ1-6; D not resolved. CDR1 and CDR2 (germline): LNHDA, SQIVND (reference sequence). V was clipped by 7 bases and J by 8 bases, with 9 bases between them. CDR3 length equals 12 residues. CDR3 in amino acids: CASNGYYSPLHF. The CDR3 DNA reads TGTGCCAGTAACGGTTATTATTCACCCCTCCACTTT.

The chain uses TRBV12-3 or TRBV12-4 and TRBJ2-5; D not resolved. Trimming removed 2 bases at V and 4 bases at J, with 8 bases between. CDR3 length: 13 residues. CDR3 protein: CASSLTRGETQYF. The CDR3 coding sequence is TGTGCCAGCAGTTTAACGCGTGGAGAGACCCAGTACTTC.

The chain employs TRBV9 and TRBJ1-2; 8 bases are a match to TRBD1. Germline V lookup: CDR1 SGDLS, CDR2 YYNGEE. The CDR3 totals 15 residues. V trimming: 4 bases; J trimming: 0 bases; junction bases outside the gene matches: 5. The CDR3 DNA is TGTGCCAGCAGCTCCGGACAGGGTGCTAACTATGGCTACACCTTC. Translated, it gives CASSSGQGANYGYTF.

The rearrangement uses TRBV6-2 or TRBV6-3 and TRBJ2-1, with D possibly being TRBD1 (6 bases). The length of the CDR3 is 12 residues. V lost 4 bases, J lost 12 bases, and 13 bases lay in between. Germline assignment: CDR1 MNHEY and CDR2 SVGEGT. The CDR3, as DNA: TGTGCCAGCAGTTGGGGGCGGCTGGGGCAGTTCTTC. Translation: CASSWGRLGQFF.

The chain uses TRBV5-4 and TRBJ2-3; 11 bases fit TRBD1. The trim removed 4 bases at V and 5 bases at J, leaving 12 bases unmatched. This CDR3 region has 17 residues. The germline CDR1 and CDR2 sequences are SGHNT and YYREEE (reference sequence). The CDR3 DNA reads TGTGCCAGCAGCCCAACTTGGGGACAGGGGGTGGAAGATACGCAGTATTTT. The encoded protein is CASSPTWGQGVEDTQYF.

The V and J genes are TRBV11-2 and TRBJ1-4; a possible D gene is TRBD1 (6 bases). The CDR3 is 14 amino acids. V gave up 5 bases and J gave up 3 bases, with 10 bases separating them. Germline V lookup: CDR1 SGHAT, CDR2 FQNNGV. The DNA of the CDR3 is TGTGCCAGCAGCCCTGGACAGCCTAATGAAAAACTGTTTTTT. Translating gives CASSPGQPNEKLFF.

V gene TRBV9 combines with J gene TRBJ2-2; TRBD1 is a possible D gene (5 bases). From germline, CDR1 is SGDLS and CDR2 YYNGEE. The CDR3 is 12 amino acids. V shed 4 bases and J shed 8 bases, with 9 bases lying between them. The CDR3 sequence: CASSQGAGELFF. CDR3 in DNA: TGTGCCAGCAGCCAAGGGGCTGGGGAGCTGTTTTTT. The full variable domain, rest sourced from reference TRBV9 and TRBJ2-2, is DSGVTQTPKHLITATGQRVTLRCSPRSGDLSVYWYQQSLDQGLQFLIQYYNGEERAKGNILERFSAQQFPDLHSELNLSSLELGDSALYFCASSQGAGELFFGEGSRLTVL.

This chain joins TRBV28 and TRBJ2-7, with TRBD1 matching over 9 bases. The junction had 7 bases not matched to a gene; V was cut back by 10 bases and J by 6 bases. CDR3 length equals 12 residues. Germline V gene sequence: CDR1 MDHEN, CDR2 SYDVKM. CDR3 nucleotides: TGTGCCACCGGGACAGGGCCTCCCGAGCAGTACTTC. Its translation is CATGTGPPEQYF. The full variable domain, with the rest looked up from reference TRBV28 and TRBJ2-7, is DVKVTQSSRYLVKRTGEKVFLECVQDMDHENMFWYRQDPGLGLRLIYFSYDVKMKEKGDIPEGYSVSREKKERFSLILESASTNQTSMYLCATGTGPPEQYFGPGTRLTVT.